This paragraph covers one T cell receptor (beta chain) sequence. TCRdb reprocessed the RT-PCR reads with MiXCR, giving one entry per CDR3 protein. The table shows more than 550,000 distinct CDR3 sequences, with 13% to 15% occurring only once. The CDR3 length is 20 residues. CDR1 and CDR2 from the germline V gene are SGHNT and YYREEE (reference sequence). V was pared by 2 bases and J by 7 bases, with 25 bases of the junction left unmatched. The sequenced sample was memory CD4+ T cells from blood. The chain carries TRBV5-4 and TRBJ2-5; TRBD2 aligns across 8 bases. This sequence was found in a female donor in good health, serving as a healthy control. In nucleotides, the CDR3 is TGTGCCAGCAGCTTCGTCCGCCCGGGACTAGTGGGTCCGCCGTATGCGACCCAGTACTTC. Protein product: CASSFVRPGLVGPPYATQYF.